The 14 T cell receptor beta chains presented below share a single source sample, sequenced in a study of technical replicates of blood from a few donors. The table came from immunoSEQ multiplex PCR; TCRdb's copy has only in-frame clones and leaves some out. The table shows more than 70,000 clones, with over 80% occurring only once. What was sequenced was T cells isolated from PBMCs. The receptors here all came from a human donor in good health.

The CDR3 region has the DNA TGTGCCAGCAGCCCGACGGAGGGGTGGGGCTACGAGCAGTACTTC. It yields the protein CASSPTEGWGYEQYF. This chain connects TRBV5-6 to TRBJ2-7; D perhaps matches TRBD2 (6 bases). This CDR3 is 15 amino acids long. Germline V gene lookup returns CDR1 SGHDT and CDR2 YYEEEE. The ends were cut back, 4 bases at V and 3 bases at J, with 17 bases in the middle.

The chain links TRBV19 to TRBJ2-7; 8 nucleotides match TRBD1. V dropped 5 bases and J dropped 3; count of bases not matched to a gene: 9. CDR1 is LNHDA, CDR2 SQIVND, per germline (reference sequence). The length of the CDR3 is 15 residues. The CDR3 loop reads CASSPGTGGFYEQYF. For the CDR3, the DNA is TGTGCCAGTAGTCCAGGGACAGGAGGATTCTACGAGCAGTACTTC.

V gene TRBV12-2 combines with J gene TRBJ1-6; no DNA check was done on the table's D call, TRBD1. TRBV12-2 is marked as a pseudogene. CDR3 length: 17 amino acids. CDR3 DNA: TGTGCAAGTCGCCGTCGGACAGGGATTTCGCCTAATTCACCCCTCCACTTT. Translation: CASRRRTGISPNSPLHF.

The chain joins TRBV9 to TRBJ2-5; D is unclear. Trimming pared 0 bases from V and 4 bases from J, leaving 7 bases between. The CDR3 is 13 amino acids. From germline, CDR1 is SGDLS and CDR2 YYNGEE. This chain's CDR3 is CASSVGQIETQYF. The CDR3, as DNA: TGTGCCAGCAGCGTAGGGCAGATAGAGACCCAGTACTTC.

V usage is TRBV5-6 and J usage is TRBJ2-5; 8 bases are a match to TRBD1. The CDR3 length is 16 residues. Germline trimming cut 4 bases from V and 3 bases from J; bases unmatched to any gene: 11. From germline, CDR1 is SGHDT and CDR2 YYEEEE. CDR3 coding DNA: TGTGCCAGCAGCACCAGATACAGGGGGTGGGAAGAGACCCAGTACTTC. This translates into CASSTRYRGWEETQYF.

A few counts support this clone. V and J are TRBV2 and TRBJ1-1; perhaps TRBD1 as D (5 bases). Germline CDR1 SNHLY, CDR2 FYNNEI. The ends were cut back, 7 bases at V and 4 bases at J, with 13 bases in the middle. The CDR3 contains 13 residues. The CDR3 coding sequence is TGTGCCAGCAACAGACAAAGGGGCACTGAAGCTTTCTTT. Its translation: CASNRQRGTEAFF.

The table lists this clone with a few counts. The V gene is TRBV25-1, the J gene TRBJ1-5; tentatively, D is TRBD1 (5 bases). Trimming removed 6 bases from V and 2 bases from J, with 11 bases in between. Germline lookup yields CDR1 MGHDK and CDR2 SYGVNS. CDR3 length equals 14 residues. CDR3 sequence (DNA): TGTGCCAGCAGGACCGCGACAGGCAATCAGCCCCAGCATTTT. Its protein product is CASRTATGNQPQHF.

The chain joins TRBV20-1 to TRBJ2-1, with 7 bases aligning to TRBD2. The CDR3 runs to 11 residues. V lost 8 bases and J lost 10; bases outside the gene matches: 8. CDR1 is DFQATT, CDR2 SNEGSKA, per germline (reference sequence). CDR3 nucleotide sequence: TGCAGTTTCGGGGGGACGGCAGAGCAGTTCTTC. It translates to CSFGGTAEQFF.

The V and J genes are TRBV9 and TRBJ2-7, with TRBD2 as a possible D gene (6 bases). The CDR3 spans 14 residues. The V and J ends lost 0 bases and 5 bases respectively, with 12 bases between them. From germline, CDR1 is SGDLS and CDR2 YYNGEE. The DNA for the CDR3 is TGTGCCAGCAGCGTAGTGGGGGGTAACGACGAGCAGTACTTC. Encoded protein: CASSVVGGNDEQYF.

This clone has a single count. This chain connects TRBV28 to TRBJ2-3; a possible D gene is TRBD2 (6 bases). The CDR3 spans 11 residues. The germline gives CDR1 MDHEN, CDR2 SYDVKM. V lost 10 bases and J lost 8, with 13 bases in between. The CDR3 DNA reads as TGTGCCACCCGGGGGACGGGTACGCAGTATTTT. Its translation: CATRGTGTQYF.

V is TRBV18 and J is TRBJ1-1; D perhaps matches TRBD1 (5 bases). Germline V gene data show CDR1 as KGHSH and CDR2 as LQKENI. The V gene lost 7 bases and the J gene lost 6 bases, with 30 bases spanning the gap. CDR3 size: 18 residues. The CDR3 loop is CASWRRDGLSLEHSEAFF. CDR3 DNA sequence: TGTGCCAGCTGGCGAAGGGACGGACTATCCCTTGAACACTCTGAAGCTTTCTTT.

This sequence joins TRBV4-2 and TRBJ2-1, with 10 bases fitting TRBD2. J lost 3 bases, V lost 0 bases, and 8 bases had no gene match. This CDR3 comprises 18 residues. Germline CDR1 LGHNA, CDR2 YNFKEQ. CDR3 protein: CASSQEWETSGFYNEQFF. The CDR3 nucleotides read TGTGCCAGCAGCCAAGAGTGGGAGACTAGCGGGTTCTACAATGAGCAGTTCTTC.

The rearrangement joins TRBV7-9 to TRBJ1-2, with 7 positions matching TRBD1. CDR1 and CDR2 from the germline V gene are SEHNR and FQNEAQ (reference sequence). The CDR3 is 13 residues long. Germline trimming cut 6 bases from V and 4 bases from J; bases unmatched to any gene: 5. CDR3 in DNA: TGTGCCAGCAGTTTCACAGGGGCCTATGGCTACACCTTC. It translates to CASSFTGAYGYTF.

The chain employs TRBV30 and TRBJ2-3, with 9 bases aligning to TRBD2. The V and J ends lost 1 base and 3 bases, in that order; junction bases with no gene match: 5. CDR3 length: 15 residues. In germline, CDR1 is GTSNPN, CDR2 SVGIG (reference sequence). The CDR3 coding sequence is TGTGCCTGGAGTGCATCTAGCGGGACGACAGATACGCAGTATTTT. Protein product: CAWSASSGTTDTQYF.